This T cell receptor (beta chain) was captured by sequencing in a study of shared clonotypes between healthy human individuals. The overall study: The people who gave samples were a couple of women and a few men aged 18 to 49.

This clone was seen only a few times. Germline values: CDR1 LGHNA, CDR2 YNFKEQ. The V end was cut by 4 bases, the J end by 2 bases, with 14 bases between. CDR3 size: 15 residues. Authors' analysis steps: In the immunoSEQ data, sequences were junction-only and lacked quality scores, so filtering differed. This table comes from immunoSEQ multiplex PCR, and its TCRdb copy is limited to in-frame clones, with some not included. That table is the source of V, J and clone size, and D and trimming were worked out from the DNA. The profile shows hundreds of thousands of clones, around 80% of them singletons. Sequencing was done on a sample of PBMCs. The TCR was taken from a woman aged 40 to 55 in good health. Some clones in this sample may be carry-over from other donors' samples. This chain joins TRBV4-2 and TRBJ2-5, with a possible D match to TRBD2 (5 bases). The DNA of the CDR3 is TGTGCCAGCAGCCCCACCAGCGGTGGACAAGAGACCCAGTACTTC. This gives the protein CASSPTSGGQETQYF.